These 14 T cell receptor beta chains were all obtained from the same sample, sequenced in a study of blood T cell repertoires in COVID-19. Some clones are missing from TCRdb's copy, which holds only in-frame ones; the method was immunoSEQ multiplex PCR. The repertoire holds over 150,000 clones, with approximately 87% as singletons. Material for sequencing was peripheral blood. These receptor sequences come from a woman in her seventies with COVID-19, enrolled during active disease.

The chain couples TRBV5-1 to TRBJ2-7; TRBD2 matches 10 bases. In germline, CDR1 is SGHRS, CDR2 YFSETQ. V lost 5 bases to trimming and J lost 0 bases; unmatched junction nucleotides: 8. The CDR3 is made up of 16 amino acids. CDR3 in amino acids: CASRRTSGTSSYEQYF. The CDR3 DNA sequence: TGCGCCAGCAGGCGGACTAGCGGAACTAGCTCCTACGAGCAGTACTTC.

This clone was observed a single time. The chain combines TRBV6-6 with TRBJ1-1; D is uncertain. Trimming took 2 bases from V and 0 from J, leaving 7 bases between them. The CDR3 runs 14 residues. Germline V gene data show CDR1 as MNHNY and CDR2 as SVGAGI (reference sequence). The CDR3 spells CASSYGVMNTEAFF. As DNA, the CDR3 is TGTGCCAGCAGTTACGGAGTCATGAACACTGAAGCTTTCTTT.

CDR3 protein: CASRYSNYGYTF. The CDR3 nucleotides read TGTGCCAGCAGGTACAGTAACTATGGCTACACCTTC. The chain uses TRBV2 and TRBJ1-2; D is ambiguous. Between the trimmed V and J ends, which lost 6 bases and 1 base, there was a span of 6 bases. The V gene's germline CDR1 is SNHLY and CDR2 FYNNEI. The CDR3 runs to 12 residues. Using reference TRBV2 and TRBJ1-2 for the parts outside the CDR3, the full variable domain is EPEVTQTPSHQVTQMGQEVILRCVPISNHLYFYWYRQILGQKVEFLVSFYNNEISEKSEIFDDQFSVERPDGSNFTLKIRSTKLEDSAMYFCASRYSNYGYTFGSGTRLTVV.

This chain joins TRBV19 and TRBJ2-2, with 7 positions matching TRBD2. With V trimmed by 9 bases and J by 7 bases, 11 bases remained unmatched. The CDR3 is made up of 14 amino acids. The germline V gene encodes CDR1 LNHDA and CDR2 SQIVND (reference sequence). This chain's CDR3 is CASTTSDLNGELFF. CDR3 sequence (DNA): TGTGCCAGCACCACTAGCGATTTAAACGGGGAGCTGTTTTTT.

The rearrangement uses TRBV11-3 and TRBJ1-2; no definite D call. This CDR3 contains 13 residues. The germline V gene has CDR1 SGHNT and CDR2 YENEEA. V was clipped by 1 base and J by 2 bases, with 5 bases between them. CDR3 in amino acids: CASSLGRNYGYTF. In nucleotides, the CDR3 is TGTGCCAGCAGCTTAGGTCGGAACTATGGCTACACCTTC.

J is TRBJ2-7 and V is TRBV7-8, with 9 bases lining up with TRBD1. Germline V lookup: CDR1 SGHVS, CDR2 FQNEAQ. Trimming took 5 bases from V and 0 from J; bases not matched to a gene: 5. The CDR3 contains 15 residues. In DNA, the CDR3 is TGTGCCAGCAGCAGGACGGGACAGGGCTCCTACGAGCAGTACTTC. This encodes CASSRTGQGSYEQYF.

The CDR3 nucleotides are TGTGCCAGCAGTTACCAGACAGGGGAGCTCGAGCAGTACTTC. Encoded protein: CASSYQTGELEQYF. This chain links TRBV6-5 with TRBJ2-7; TRBD1 matches at 8 bases. Germline lookup yields CDR1 MNHEY and CDR2 SVGAGI. The CDR3 totals 14 residues. V trimming: 2 bases; J trimming: 6 bases; junction bases outside the gene matches: 6.

The gene calls are TRBV28 and TRBJ1-2; D may be TRBD1 (6 bases). Germline V gives CDR1 MDHEN, CDR2 SYDVKM. Trimming shortened V by 5 bases and J by 4 bases, and 17 bases separated the two germline ends. This CDR3 has 15 amino acids. DNA of the CDR3: TGTGCCAGCAGTCCCTCGGGGGGCGGCAGCTATGGCTACACCTTC. Translating gives CASSPSGGGSYGYTF.

V gene TRBV2 combines with J gene TRBJ2-5; D is undetermined. Trimming took off 6 bases at V and 2 bases at J, with 7 bases between the two ends. Germline CDR1 is SNHLY and CDR2 is FYNNEI. The CDR3 totals 12 residues. The CDR3 protein is CASRTGQETQYF. The CDR3 nucleotides are TGTGCCAGCAGAACGGGTCAAGAGACCCAGTACTTC.

V and J are TRBV28 and TRBJ1-6; D is perhaps TRBD1 (5 bases). CDR3 length equals 15 residues. Per the germline V gene, CDR1 is MDHEN and CDR2 is SYDVKM. The ends were cut back, 7 bases at V and 0 bases at J, with 10 bases in the middle. The CDR3 region has the DNA TGTGCCAGCACCCAGACAGTCTCCTATAATTCACCCCTCCACTTT. It encodes CASTQTVSYNSPLHF.

The CDR3, as DNA: TGTGCCAGCAGCCCCCTGGACAGTGCTAATGAAAAACTGTTTTTT. Translation: CASSPLDSANEKLFF. The chain has TRBV3-1 (or the pseudogene TRBV3-2) and TRBJ1-4; a possible D gene is TRBD1 (6 bases). This CDR3 contains 15 residues. CDR1 is LGHDT, CDR2 YNNKEL, per germline (reference sequence). V lost 4 bases, J lost 3 bases, and 12 bases lay in between.

The chain has TRBV20-1 and TRBJ2-7; D uncertain. The ends were cut back, 6 bases at V and 3 bases at J, with 9 bases in the middle. Germline loops: CDR1 DFQATT, CDR2 SNEGSKA (reference sequence). CDR3 size: 11 residues. The DNA of the CDR3 is TGCAGTGCGGCGACAAGCTACGAGCAGTACTTC. Translation gives CSAATSYEQYF.

The CDR3 spells CSVEGSSGGKQFF. The CDR3 region has the DNA TGCAGCGTTGAAGGCTCCAGCGGAGGGAAGCAGTTCTTC. The rearrangement uses TRBV29-1 and TRBJ2-1, with a tentative D call TRBD2 (6 bases). CDR1 is SQVTM, CDR2 ANQGSEA, per germline. Trimming cost V 1 base and J 11 bases, with 15 bases left between them. The CDR3 runs to 13 residues.

J is TRBJ2-7 and V is TRBV7-3; TRBD1 might be the D (5 bases). The CDR3 totals 15 residues. Germline V lookup: CDR1 SGHTA, CDR2 FQGTGA. Trimming removed 2 bases at V and 1 base at J, with 12 bases between. The CDR3: CASSLGAGLSYEQYF. CDR3 DNA: TGTGCCAGCAGCTTAGGGGCAGGGCTTTCCTACGAGCAGTACTTC.